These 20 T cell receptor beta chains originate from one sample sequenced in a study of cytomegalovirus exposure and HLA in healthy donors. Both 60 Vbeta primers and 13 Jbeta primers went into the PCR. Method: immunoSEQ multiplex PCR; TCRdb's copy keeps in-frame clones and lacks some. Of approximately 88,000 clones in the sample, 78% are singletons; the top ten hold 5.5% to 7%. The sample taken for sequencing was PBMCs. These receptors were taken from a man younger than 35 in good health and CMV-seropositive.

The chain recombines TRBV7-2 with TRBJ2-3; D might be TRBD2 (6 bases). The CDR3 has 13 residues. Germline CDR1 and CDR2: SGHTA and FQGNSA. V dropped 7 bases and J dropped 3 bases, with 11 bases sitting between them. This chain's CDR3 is CASTTSWTDTQYF. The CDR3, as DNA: TGTGCCAGCACTACTAGCTGGACAGATACGCAGTATTTT.

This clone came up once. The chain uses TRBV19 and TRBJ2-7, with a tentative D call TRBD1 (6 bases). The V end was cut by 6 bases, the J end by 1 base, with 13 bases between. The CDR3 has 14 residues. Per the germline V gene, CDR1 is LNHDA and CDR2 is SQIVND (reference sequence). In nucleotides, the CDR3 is TGTGCCAGTAGCGAACAGGGTGGGTCCTACGAGCAGTACTTC. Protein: CASSEQGGSYEQYF.

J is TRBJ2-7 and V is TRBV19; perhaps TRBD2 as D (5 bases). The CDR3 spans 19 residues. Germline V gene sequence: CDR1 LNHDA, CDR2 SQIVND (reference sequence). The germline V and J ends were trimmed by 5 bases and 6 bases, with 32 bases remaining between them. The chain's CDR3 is CASSPTLELGLSSPAEQYF. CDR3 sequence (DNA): TGTGCCAGTAGTCCGACATTGGAACTTGGACTCTCTAGTCCGGCCGAGCAGTACTTC.

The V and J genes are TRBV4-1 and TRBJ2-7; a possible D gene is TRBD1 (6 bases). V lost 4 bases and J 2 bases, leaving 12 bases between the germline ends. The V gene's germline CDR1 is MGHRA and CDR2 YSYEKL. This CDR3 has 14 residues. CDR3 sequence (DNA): TGCGCCAGCAGCCGAACTGGGGGCACCTACGAGCAGTACTTC. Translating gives CASSRTGGTYEQYF.

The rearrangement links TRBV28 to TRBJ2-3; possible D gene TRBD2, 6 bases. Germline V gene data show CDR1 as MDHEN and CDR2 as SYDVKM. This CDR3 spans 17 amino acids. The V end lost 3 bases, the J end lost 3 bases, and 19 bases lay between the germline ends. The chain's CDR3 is CASSFTGGGTGTDTQYF. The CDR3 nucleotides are TGTGCCAGCAGTTTTACTGGAGGCGGGACGGGGACAGATACGCAGTATTTT.

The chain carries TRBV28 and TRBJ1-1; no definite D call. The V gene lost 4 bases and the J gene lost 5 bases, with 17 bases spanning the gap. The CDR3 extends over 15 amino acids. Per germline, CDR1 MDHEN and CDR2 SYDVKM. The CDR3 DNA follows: TGTGCCAGCAGTTCCGAGGGAACCGGGAGAACTGAAGCTTTCTTT. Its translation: CASSSEGTGRTEAFF.

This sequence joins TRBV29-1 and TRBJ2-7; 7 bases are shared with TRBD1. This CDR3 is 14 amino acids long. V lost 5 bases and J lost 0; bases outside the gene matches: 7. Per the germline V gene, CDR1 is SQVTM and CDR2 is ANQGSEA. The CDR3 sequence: CSVTHWDSSYEQYF. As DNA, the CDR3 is TGCAGCGTTACGCATTGGGACAGCTCCTACGAGCAGTACTTC.

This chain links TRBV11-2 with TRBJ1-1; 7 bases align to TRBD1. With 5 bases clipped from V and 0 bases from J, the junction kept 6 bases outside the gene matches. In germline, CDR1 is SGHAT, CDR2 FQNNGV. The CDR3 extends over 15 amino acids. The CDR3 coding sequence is TGTGCCAGCAGCCGGGACAGATTAATGAACACTGAAGCTTTCTTT. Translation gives CASSRDRLMNTEAFF.

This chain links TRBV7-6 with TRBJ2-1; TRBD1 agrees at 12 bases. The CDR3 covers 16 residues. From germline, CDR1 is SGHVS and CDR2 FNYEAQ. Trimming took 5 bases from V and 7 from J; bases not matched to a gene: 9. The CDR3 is CASSPPRDRGLNEQFF. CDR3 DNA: TGTGCCAGCAGCCCCCCCCGGGACAGGGGGCTGAATGAGCAGTTCTTC. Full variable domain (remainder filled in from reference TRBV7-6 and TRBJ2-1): GAGVSQSPRYKVTKRGQDVALRCDPISGHVSLYWYRQALGQGPEFLTYFNYEAQQDKSGLPNDRFSAERPEGSISTLTIQRTEQRDSAMYRCASSPPRDRGLNEQFFGPGTRLTVL.

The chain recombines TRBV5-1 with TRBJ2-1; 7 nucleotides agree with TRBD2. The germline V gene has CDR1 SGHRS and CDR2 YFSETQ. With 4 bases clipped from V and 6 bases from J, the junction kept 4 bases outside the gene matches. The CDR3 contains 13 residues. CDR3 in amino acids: CASSHWEGNEQFF. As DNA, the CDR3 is TGCGCCAGCAGCCATTGGGAGGGCAATGAGCAGTTCTTC.

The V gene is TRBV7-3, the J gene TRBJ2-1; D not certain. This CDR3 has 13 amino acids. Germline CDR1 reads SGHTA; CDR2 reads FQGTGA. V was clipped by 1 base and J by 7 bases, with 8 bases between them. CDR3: CASSLSAVNEQFF. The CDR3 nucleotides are TGTGCCAGCAGCTTAAGTGCGGTGAATGAGCAGTTCTTC.

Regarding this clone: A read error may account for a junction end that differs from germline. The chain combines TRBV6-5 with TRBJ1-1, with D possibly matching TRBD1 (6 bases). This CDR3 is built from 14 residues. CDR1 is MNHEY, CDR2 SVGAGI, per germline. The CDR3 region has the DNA TGTGCCAGCGGTCCCACAGGGATCGACACGGAAGCTTTCTTT. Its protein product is CASGPTGIDTEAFF.

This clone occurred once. The CDR3 loop is CASRGPSGNNEQFF. CDR3 nucleotides: TGCGCCAGCAGGGGGCCTAGCGGGAACAATGAGCAGTTCTTC. The V call is TRBV5-1, the J call TRBJ2-1; 9 nucleotides align to TRBD2. The CDR3 has 14 amino acids. Trimming removed 5 bases from V and 5 bases from J; junction bases left unmatched: 5. CDR1 SGHRS and CDR2 YFSETQ come from the germline V gene.

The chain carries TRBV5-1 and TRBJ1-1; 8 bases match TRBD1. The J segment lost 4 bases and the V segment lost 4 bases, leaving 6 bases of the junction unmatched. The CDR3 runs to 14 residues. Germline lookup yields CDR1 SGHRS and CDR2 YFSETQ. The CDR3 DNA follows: TGCGCCAGCAGCGAAGGACAGGGAAGCACTGAAGCTTTCTTT. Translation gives CASSEGQGSTEAFF.

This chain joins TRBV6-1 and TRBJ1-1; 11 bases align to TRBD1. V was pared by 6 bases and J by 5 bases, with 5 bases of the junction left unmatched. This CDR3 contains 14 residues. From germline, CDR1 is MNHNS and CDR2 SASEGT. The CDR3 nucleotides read TGTGCCAGCAGGCGGACAGGGGGCGAGACTGAAGCTTTCTTT. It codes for CASRRTGGETEAFF.

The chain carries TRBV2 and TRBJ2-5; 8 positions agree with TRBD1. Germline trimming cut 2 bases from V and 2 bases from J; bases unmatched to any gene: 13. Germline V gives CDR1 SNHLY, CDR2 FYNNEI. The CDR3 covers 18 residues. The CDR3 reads CASSETGTGISWQETQYF. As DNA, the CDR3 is TGTGCCAGCAGTGAAACCGGGACAGGCATCTCGTGGCAAGAGACCCAGTACTTC.

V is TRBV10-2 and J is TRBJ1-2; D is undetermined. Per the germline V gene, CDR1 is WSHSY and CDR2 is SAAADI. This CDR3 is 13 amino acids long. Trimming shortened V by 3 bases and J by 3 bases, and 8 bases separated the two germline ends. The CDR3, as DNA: TGCGCCAGCAGTGACGGGTCATACTATGGCTACACCTTC. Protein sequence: CASSDGSYYGYTF.

CDR3 residues: CSVGATSYEQYF. The CDR3 DNA sequence: TGCAGCGTTGGGGCCACCTCCTACGAGCAGTACTTC. The V gene is TRBV29-1, the J gene TRBJ2-7, with unresolved D. V lost 4 bases, J lost 0 bases, and 7 bases lay in between. Per germline, CDR1 SQVTM and CDR2 ANQGSEA. CDR3 length: 12 residues.

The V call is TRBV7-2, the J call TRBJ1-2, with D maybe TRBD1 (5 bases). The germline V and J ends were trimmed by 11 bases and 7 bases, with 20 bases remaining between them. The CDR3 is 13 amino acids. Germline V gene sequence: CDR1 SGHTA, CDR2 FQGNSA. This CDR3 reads CALNRGGESGYTF. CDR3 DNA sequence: TGTGCCCTCAACCGGGGGGGGGAGAGTGGCTACACCTTC.

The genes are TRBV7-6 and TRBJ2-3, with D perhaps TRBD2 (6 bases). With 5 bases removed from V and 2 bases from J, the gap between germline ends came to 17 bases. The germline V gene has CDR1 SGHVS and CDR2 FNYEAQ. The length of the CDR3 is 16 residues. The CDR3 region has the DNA TGTGCCAGCAGCCTCCTGACTAGGCGGGACACAGATACGCAGTATTTT. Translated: CASSLLTRRDTDTQYF.